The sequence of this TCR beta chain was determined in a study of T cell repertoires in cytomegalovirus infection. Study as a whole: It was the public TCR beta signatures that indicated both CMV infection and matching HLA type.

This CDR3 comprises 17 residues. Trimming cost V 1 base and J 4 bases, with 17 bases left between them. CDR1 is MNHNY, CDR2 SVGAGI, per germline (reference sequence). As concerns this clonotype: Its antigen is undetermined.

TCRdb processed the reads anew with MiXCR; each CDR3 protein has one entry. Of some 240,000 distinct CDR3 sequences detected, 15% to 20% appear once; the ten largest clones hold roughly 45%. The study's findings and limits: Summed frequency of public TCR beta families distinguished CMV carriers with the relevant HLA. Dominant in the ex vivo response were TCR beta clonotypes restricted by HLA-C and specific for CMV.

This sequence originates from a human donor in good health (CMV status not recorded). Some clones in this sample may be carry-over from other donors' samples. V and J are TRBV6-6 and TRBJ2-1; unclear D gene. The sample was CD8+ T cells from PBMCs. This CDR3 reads CASSYYPLRTDYNEQFF. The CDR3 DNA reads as TGTGCCAGCAGTTACTACCCTCTCCGGACGGATTACAATGAGCAGTTCTTC.